This T cell receptor beta chain is drawn from a study of T cell repertoires in cytomegalovirus infection. Turning to the study itself: Public TCR beta signatures provided an indication of both CMV infection and a matching HLA type.

As concerns this clonotype: The target antigen is unknown.

TCRdb ran MiXCR on the reads and lists one entry per CDR3 protein. This table has under 200,000 distinct CDR3 sequences, 28% appearing once. The V and J ends lost 0 bases and 1 base respectively, with 21 bases between them. Germline assignment: CDR1 LNHDA and CDR2 SQIVND (reference sequence). This CDR3 is 19 amino acids long. Points from the study as a whole: In two of eight donors, the top clonotype was HLA-C-restricted CMV-specific. Cumulative public TCR beta family frequency identified carriers of CMV plus the relevant HLA.

The receptor was derived from a human donor in good health (CMV status not recorded). Some clones in this sample may be carry-over from other donors' samples. V usage is TRBV19 and J usage is TRBJ1-1; D gene ambiguous. The sequenced material came from PBMCs. The CDR3 loop reads CASSIESGDLEIKNTEAFF. CDR3 bases: TGTGCCAGTAGTATAGAATCGGGAGACCTCGAGATTAAGAACACTGAAGCTTTCTTT.